The T cell receptor (beta chain) described here comes from a study of T cells after yellow fever vaccination. Between the trimmed V and J ends, which lost 2 bases and 0 bases, there was a span of 14 bases. CDR1 and CDR2 (germline): DFQATT, SNEGSKA (reference sequence). The CDR3 runs 15 residues. The 5'RACE template-switching step produced TCR cDNA and added a universal primer site and UMIs. TCRdb called the 5' RACE reads again in MiXCR, with one record for every CDR3 protein. The table lists 310,000 or so distinct CDR3 sequences, 3% to 4.5% of them singletons, with less than 25% in the top ten. This clonotype was seen repeatedly, ten times or more.

This chain links TRBV20-1 with TRBJ2-7, with a possible D match to TRBD2 (6 bases). The material sequenced was PBMCs, taken on the day of the yellow fever booster vaccination. This TCR came from a man between 18 and 35 years old who received the YFV17D yellow fever vaccine. This CDR3 is CSARPGGTSSYEQYF. CDR3 DNA sequence: TGCAGTGCTAGACCGGGCGGGACGAGCTCCTACGAGCAGTACTTC.